The 11 T cell receptor beta chains below come from one sample, sequenced in a study of T cell responses to AZD1222 COVID-19 vaccine. Sequenced by immunoSEQ multiplex PCR; TCRdb stores in-frame clones only, minus some. This sample carries 140,000 to 150,000 clones, about 92% of them seen once, and the ten largest clones take around 10%. Sequenced material: peripheral blood, taken after recovery from COVID-19. The receptors were gathered from an adult who had recovered from COVID-19.

This clone came up once. The V gene is TRBV6-5, the J gene TRBJ1-5; 10 nucleotides line up with TRBD1. The CDR3 has 15 amino acids. Trimming at V came to 6 bases and at J to 5 bases, leaving 7 bases not matched to a gene. The germline CDR1 and CDR2 sequences are MNHEY and SVGAGI. CDR3 DNA: TGTGCCAGCAGACCGACAGGGGGCCTTCATCAGCCCCAGCATTTT. Amino acids: CASRPTGGLHQPQHF.

V is TRBV6-5 and J is TRBJ2-1, with 10 bases matching TRBD2. After removal of 0 bases from V and 11 bases from J, the junction contained 7 bases not matched to a gene. Germline CDR1 and CDR2: MNHEY and SVGAGI. The CDR3 is made up of 15 amino acids. The CDR3 sequence: CASSYSRASGSKQFF. CDR3 in DNA: TGTGCCAGCAGTTACTCGAGGGCTAGCGGGAGCAAGCAGTTCTTC.

The chain employs TRBV4-2 and TRBJ2-2, with 14 nucleotides matching TRBD2. Germline V lookup: CDR1 LGHNA, CDR2 YNFKEQ. The CDR3 totals 16 residues. With V trimmed by 5 bases and J by 8 bases, 7 bases remained unmatched. The CDR3 here is CASSSGTSGRLGELFF. CDR3 bases: TGTGCCAGCAGCTCCGGGACTAGCGGGAGACTTGGGGAGCTGTTTTTT.

This rearrangement joins TRBV6-5 to TRBJ2-3, with 7 positions matching TRBD1. V gave up 8 bases and J gave up 1 base; unmatched junction bases: 9. This CDR3 region has 15 residues. CDR1 is MNHEY, CDR2 SVGAGI, per germline. CDR3 bases: TGTGCCAGCCAAGAGTCAGGGGGAGGCACAGATACGCAGTATTTT. This codes for CASQESGGGTDTQYF.

V usage is TRBV12-3 or TRBV12-4 and J usage is TRBJ2-3, with 7 bases aligning to TRBD2. The V segment lost 1 base and the J segment 10 bases; nucleotides outside the gene matches: 2. CDR3 length equals 12 residues. The CDR3 region has the DNA TGTGCCAGCAGTTTAGTAGCGGGCCCGCAGTATTTT. Protein sequence: CASSLVAGPQYF.

The chain uses TRBV11-2 and TRBJ2-7; 8 bases line up with TRBD2. Trimming cost V 4 bases and J 2 bases; bases outside gene matches: 16. The germline V gene encodes CDR1 SGHAT and CDR2 FQNNGV. The CDR3 sequence is 18 residues long. DNA for the CDR3: TGTGCCAGCAGCTCCGCATACCTCCCTAGCGGGCCCCCCTACGAGCAGTACTTC. Protein sequence: CASSSAYLPSGPPYEQYF.

The chain joins TRBV5-1 to TRBJ2-1; 7 nucleotides align to TRBD2. Germline V gene lookup returns CDR1 SGHRS and CDR2 YFSETQ. The CDR3 extends over 15 amino acids. V lost 2 bases, J lost 2 bases, and 4 bases stayed unmatched. The DNA for the CDR3 is TGCGCCAGCAGCTTCGAAAGCGGGACCTACAATGAGCAGTTCTTC. This codes for CASSFESGTYNEQFF. Drawing the rest from reference TRBV5-1 and TRBJ2-1, the complete variable domain is KAGVTQTPRYLIKTRGQQVTLSCSPISGHRSVSWYQQTPGQGLQFLFEYFSETQRNKGNFPGRFSGRQFSNSRSEMNVSTLELGDSALYLCASSFESGTYNEQFFGPGTRLTVL.

The chain has TRBV27 and TRBJ2-1; 14 positions agree with TRBD2. The CDR3 runs 17 residues. Germline V gives CDR1 MNHEY, CDR2 SMNVEV (reference sequence). V lost 4 bases, J lost 9 bases, and 11 bases stayed unmatched. This CDR3 is CASSSSRLAGGLGEQFF. The DNA for the CDR3 is TGTGCCAGCAGTTCCTCTAGACTAGCGGGAGGGCTAGGTGAGCAGTTCTTC.

The chain links TRBV14 to TRBJ2-1; D perhaps matches TRBD1 (6 bases). V was cut by 4 bases and J by 7 bases, with 20 bases left in between. Germline V gene lookup returns CDR1 SGHDN and CDR2 FVKESK. This CDR3 has 16 residues. The CDR3 bases are TGTGCCAGCAGCCCTCGGCACCTAGTGGGACATAATGAGCAGTTCTTC. Encoded protein: CASSPRHLVGHNEQFF.

This sequence joins TRBV14 and TRBJ2-2; no clear D gene. CDR1 and CDR2 from the germline V gene are SGHDN and FVKESK. This CDR3 region has 14 residues. V lost 4 bases and J lost 1, with 7 bases in between. The CDR3 nucleotides are TGTGCCAGCAGCCGCAGCTTGAACACCGGGGAGCTGTTTTTT. Translated, it gives CASSRSLNTGELFF.

The chain combines TRBV7-9 with TRBJ1-1, with D possibly TRBD1 on 5 matching bases. V lost 1 base, J lost 1 base, and 7 bases lay in between. Germline V CDR1 and CDR2: SEHNR, FQNEAQ (reference sequence). The CDR3 contains 14 residues. CDR3 residues: CASSLGQRNTEAFF. The CDR3, as DNA: TGTGCCAGCAGCTTAGGACAGAGGAACACTGAAGCTTTCTTT. Full variable domain (rest looked up from reference TRBV7-9 and TRBJ1-1): DTGVSQNPRHKITKRGQNVTFRCDPISEHNRLYWYRQTLGQGPEFLTYFQNEAQLEKSRLLSDRFSAERPKGSFSTLEIQRTEQGDSAMYLCASSLGQRNTEAFFGQGTRLTVV.